This T cell receptor beta chain was captured by sequencing in a study of shared clonotypes between healthy human individuals. Deep-level assay runs were performed. DNA input for the unsorted PBMC replicate PCRs was approximately 300 ng, tens of thousands of T cell genomes. Clones were sequenced by immunoSEQ multiplex PCR, and TCRdb holds only the in-frame ones, with some missing. Here the sample spans about 490,000 clones, 65% to 85% being singletons. Unsorted samples drew genomic DNA from approximately 87 million PBMCs. Germline CDR1 LGHNA, CDR2 YNFKEQ. The ends were cut back, 5 bases at V and 8 bases at J, with 7 bases in the middle. The CDR3 totals 11 residues.

The clonotype was recovered from a woman in her forties in good health. Some clones in this sample may be carry-over from other donors' samples. The sequenced material came from PBMCs. The V call is TRBV4-2, the J call TRBJ2-1; the D is unclear. DNA for the CDR3: TGTGCCAGCAGCGGGGTGTATGAGCAGTTCTTC. Its protein product is CASSGVYEQFF.